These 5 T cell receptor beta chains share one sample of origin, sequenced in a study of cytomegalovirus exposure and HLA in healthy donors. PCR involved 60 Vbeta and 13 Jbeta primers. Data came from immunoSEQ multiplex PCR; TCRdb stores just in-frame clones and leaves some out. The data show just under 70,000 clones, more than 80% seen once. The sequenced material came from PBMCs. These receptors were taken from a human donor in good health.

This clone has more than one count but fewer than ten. The CDR3 nucleotides read TGCAGCAGTGGGAAGGGGGCAGATACGCAGTATTTT. Its protein product is CSSGKGADTQYF. V gene TRBV29-1 combines with J gene TRBJ2-3; TRBD1 might be the D (6 bases). Trimming pared 8 bases from V and 4 bases from J, leaving 13 bases between. Germline CDR1 is SQVTM and CDR2 is ANQGSEA. The CDR3 is 12 residues long.

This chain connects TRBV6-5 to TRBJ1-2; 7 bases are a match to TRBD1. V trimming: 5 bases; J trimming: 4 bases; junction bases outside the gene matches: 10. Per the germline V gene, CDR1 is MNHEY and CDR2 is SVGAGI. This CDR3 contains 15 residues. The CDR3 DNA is TGTGCCAGCAGTCCCCTCCTCCAGGGGGGCTATGGCTACACCTTC. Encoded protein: CASSPLLQGGYGYTF.

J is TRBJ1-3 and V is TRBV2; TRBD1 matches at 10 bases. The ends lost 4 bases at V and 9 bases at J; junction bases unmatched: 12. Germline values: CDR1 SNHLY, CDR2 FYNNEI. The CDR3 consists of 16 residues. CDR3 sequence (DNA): TGTGCCAGCAGTGTCCGGACAGGGGGATTAGGAGGCACCATATATTTT. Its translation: CASSVRTGGLGGTIYF.

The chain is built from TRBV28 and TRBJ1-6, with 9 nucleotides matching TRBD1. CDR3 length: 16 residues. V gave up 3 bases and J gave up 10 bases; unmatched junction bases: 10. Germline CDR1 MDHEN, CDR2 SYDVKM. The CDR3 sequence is CASSFITGGMGSPLHF. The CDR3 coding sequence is TGTGCCAGCAGTTTCATAACAGGGGGCATGGGGTCACCCCTCCACTTT.

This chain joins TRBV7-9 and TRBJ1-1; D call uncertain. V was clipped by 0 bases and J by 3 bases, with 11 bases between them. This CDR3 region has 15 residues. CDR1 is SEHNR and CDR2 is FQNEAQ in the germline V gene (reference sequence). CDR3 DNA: TGTGCCAGCAGCTTAGCCCTTTCCGGGGACACTGAAGCTTTCTTT. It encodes CASSLALSGDTEAFF. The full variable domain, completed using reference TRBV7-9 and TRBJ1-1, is DTGVSQNPRHKITKRGQNVTFRCDPISEHNRLYWYRQTLGQGPEFLTYFQNEAQLEKSRLLSDRFSAERPKGSFSTLEIQRTEQGDSAMYLCASSLALSGDTEAFFGQGTRLTVV.